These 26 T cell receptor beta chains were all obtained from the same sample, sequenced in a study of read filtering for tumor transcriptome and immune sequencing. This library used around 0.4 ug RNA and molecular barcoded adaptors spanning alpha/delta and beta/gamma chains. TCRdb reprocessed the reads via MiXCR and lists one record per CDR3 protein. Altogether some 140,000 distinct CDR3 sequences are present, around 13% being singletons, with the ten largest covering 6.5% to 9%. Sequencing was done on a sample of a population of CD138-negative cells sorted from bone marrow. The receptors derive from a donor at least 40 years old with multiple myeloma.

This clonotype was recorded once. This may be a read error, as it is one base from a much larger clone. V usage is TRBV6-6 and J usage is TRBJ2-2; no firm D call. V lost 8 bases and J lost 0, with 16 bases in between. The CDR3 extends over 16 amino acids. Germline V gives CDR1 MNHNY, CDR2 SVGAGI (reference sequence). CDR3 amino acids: CASGAFHIANTGELFF. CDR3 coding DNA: TGTGCCAGCGGTGCCTTTCACATCGCGAACACCGGGGAGCTGTTTTTT.

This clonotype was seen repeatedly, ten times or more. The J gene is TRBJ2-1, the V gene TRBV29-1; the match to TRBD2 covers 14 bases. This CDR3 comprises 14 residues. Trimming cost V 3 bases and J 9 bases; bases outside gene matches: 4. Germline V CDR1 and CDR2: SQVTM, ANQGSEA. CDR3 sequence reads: CSVDRGLAGAEQFF. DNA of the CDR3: TGCAGCGTTGATCGGGGACTAGCGGGAGCTGAGCAGTTCTTC.

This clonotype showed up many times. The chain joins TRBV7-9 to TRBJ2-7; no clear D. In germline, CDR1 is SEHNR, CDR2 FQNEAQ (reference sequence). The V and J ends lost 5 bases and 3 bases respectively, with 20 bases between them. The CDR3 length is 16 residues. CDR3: CASSPSRAEYFYEQYF. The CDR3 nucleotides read TGTGCCAGCAGCCCCTCTAGAGCCGAATACTTCTACGAGCAGTACTTC.

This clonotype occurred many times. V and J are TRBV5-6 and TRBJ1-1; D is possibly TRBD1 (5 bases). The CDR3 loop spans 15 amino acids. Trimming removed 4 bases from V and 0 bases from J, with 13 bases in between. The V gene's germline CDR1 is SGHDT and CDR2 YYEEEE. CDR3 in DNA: TGTGCCAGCAGCCCTATGGGACGACTGAACACTGAAGCTTTCTTT. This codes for CASSPMGRLNTEAFF.

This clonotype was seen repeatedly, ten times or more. In DNA, the CDR3 is TGTGCCAGCCGGACTAGCGGGATCGAGACCCAGTACTTC. The encoded protein is CASRTSGIETQYF. This chain joins TRBV6-2 or TRBV6-3 and TRBJ2-5, with 12 bases fitting TRBD2. The junction had 3 bases not matched to a gene; V was cut back by 8 bases and J by 5 bases. This CDR3 has 13 residues. The germline gives CDR1 MNHEY, CDR2 SVGEGT.

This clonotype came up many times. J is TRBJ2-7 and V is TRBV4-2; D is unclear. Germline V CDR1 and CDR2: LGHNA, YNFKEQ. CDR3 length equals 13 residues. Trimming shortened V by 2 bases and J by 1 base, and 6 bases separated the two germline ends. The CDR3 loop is CASSQILSYEQYF. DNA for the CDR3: TGTGCCAGCAGCCAAATCCTGTCCTACGAGCAGTACTTC.

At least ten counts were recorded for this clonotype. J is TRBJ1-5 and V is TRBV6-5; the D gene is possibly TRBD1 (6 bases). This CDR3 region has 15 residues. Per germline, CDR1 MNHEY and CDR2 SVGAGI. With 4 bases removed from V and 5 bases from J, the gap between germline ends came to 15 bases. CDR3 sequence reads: CASSFSRGVDQPQHF. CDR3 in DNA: TGTGCCAGCAGTTTCTCAAGGGGGGTAGATCAGCCCCAGCATTTT.

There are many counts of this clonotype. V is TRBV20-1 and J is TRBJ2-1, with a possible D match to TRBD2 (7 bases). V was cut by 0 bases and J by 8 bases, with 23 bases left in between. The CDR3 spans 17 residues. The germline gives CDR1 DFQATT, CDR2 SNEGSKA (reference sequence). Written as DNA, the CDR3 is TGCAGTGCTAGAGATTTAGGGAGGGGGGGATTTTTGGATGAGCAGTTCTTC. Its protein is CSARDLGRGGFLDEQFF.

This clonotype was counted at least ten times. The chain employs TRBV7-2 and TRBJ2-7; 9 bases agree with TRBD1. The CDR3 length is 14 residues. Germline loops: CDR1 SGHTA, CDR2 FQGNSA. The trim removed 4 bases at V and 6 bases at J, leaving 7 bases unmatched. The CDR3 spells CASSSRDRASEQYF. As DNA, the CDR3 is TGTGCCAGCAGCTCCCGGGACAGGGCCAGCGAGCAGTACTTC.

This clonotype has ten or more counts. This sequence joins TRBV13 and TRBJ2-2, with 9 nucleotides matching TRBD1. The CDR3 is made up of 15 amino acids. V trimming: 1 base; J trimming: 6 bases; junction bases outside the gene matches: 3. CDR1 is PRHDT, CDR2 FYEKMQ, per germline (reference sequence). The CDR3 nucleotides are TGTGCCAGCAGCTTAGACAGGGGGCTCGCCGGGGAGCTGTTTTTT. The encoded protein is CASSLDRGLAGELFF.

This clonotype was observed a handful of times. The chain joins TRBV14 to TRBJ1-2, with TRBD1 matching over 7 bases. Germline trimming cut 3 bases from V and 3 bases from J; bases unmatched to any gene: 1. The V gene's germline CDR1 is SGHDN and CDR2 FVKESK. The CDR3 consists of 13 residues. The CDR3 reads CASSQQGDYGYTF. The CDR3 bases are TGTGCCAGCAGCCAGCAGGGGGACTATGGCTACACCTTC. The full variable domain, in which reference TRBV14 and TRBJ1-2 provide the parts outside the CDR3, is EAGVTQFPSHSVIEKGQTVTLRCDPISGHDNLYWYRRVMGKEIKFLLHFVKESKQDESGMPNNRFLAERTGGTYSTLKVQPAELEDSGVYFCASSQQGDYGYTFGSGTRLTVV.

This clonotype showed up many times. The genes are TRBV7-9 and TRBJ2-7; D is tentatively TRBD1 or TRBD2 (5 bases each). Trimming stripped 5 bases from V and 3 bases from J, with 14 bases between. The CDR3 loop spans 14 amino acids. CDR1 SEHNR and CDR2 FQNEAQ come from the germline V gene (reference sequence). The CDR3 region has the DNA TGTGCCAGCAGCGCCACCGGGGCTCGCTACGAGCAGTACTTC. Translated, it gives CASSATGARYEQYF.

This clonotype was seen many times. For the CDR3, the DNA is TGTGCCAGCAGCTTTGACAGGGGAGGCACTGAAGCTTTCTTT. It yields the protein CASSFDRGGTEAFF. The V call is TRBV5-5, the J call TRBJ1-1; 8 nucleotides align to TRBD1. CDR3 size: 14 residues. Germline CDR1 reads SGHKS; CDR2 reads YYEKEE (reference sequence). J gave up 4 bases and V 2 bases, and 4 bases lay outside the gene matches.

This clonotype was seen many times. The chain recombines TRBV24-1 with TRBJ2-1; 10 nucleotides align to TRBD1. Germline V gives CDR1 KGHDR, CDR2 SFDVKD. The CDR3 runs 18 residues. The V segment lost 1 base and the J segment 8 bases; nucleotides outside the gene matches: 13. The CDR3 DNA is TGTGCCACCAGTGATTTCCCGAGCCGGACAGGGGGACTGGATGAGCAGTTCTTC. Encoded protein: CATSDFPSRTGGLDEQFF.

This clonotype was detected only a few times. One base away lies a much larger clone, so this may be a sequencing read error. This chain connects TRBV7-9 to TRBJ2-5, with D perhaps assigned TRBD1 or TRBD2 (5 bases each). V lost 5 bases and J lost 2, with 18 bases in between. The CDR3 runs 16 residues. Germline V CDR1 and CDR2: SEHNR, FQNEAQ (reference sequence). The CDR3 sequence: CASSPPGASWQETQYF. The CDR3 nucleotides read TGTGCCAGCAGCCCCCCCGGGGCTAGCTGGCAAGAGACCCAGTACTTC.

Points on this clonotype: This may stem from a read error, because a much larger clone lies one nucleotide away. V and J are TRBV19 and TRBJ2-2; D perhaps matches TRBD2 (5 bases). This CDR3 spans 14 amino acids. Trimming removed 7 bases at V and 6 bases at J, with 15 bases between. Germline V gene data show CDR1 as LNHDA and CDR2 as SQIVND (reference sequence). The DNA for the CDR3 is TGTGCCAGTAATGGGAGCCTGGTTCCCGGGGAGCTGTTTTTT. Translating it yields CASNGSLVPGELFF.

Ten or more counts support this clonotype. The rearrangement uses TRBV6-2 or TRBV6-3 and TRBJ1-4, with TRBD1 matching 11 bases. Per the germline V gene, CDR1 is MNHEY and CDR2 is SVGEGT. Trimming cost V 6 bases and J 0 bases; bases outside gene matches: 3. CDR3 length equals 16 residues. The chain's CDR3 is CASRSDRGPTNEKLFF. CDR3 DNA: TGTGCCAGCAGATCGGACAGGGGGCCAACTAATGAAAAACTGTTTTTT.

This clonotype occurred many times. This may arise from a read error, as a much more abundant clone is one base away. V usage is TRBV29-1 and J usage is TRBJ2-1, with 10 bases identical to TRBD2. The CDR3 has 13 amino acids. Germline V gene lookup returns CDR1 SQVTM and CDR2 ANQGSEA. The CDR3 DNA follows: TGCAGCGTTGTGCTAGCGGGAGACAATGGGCAGTTCTTC. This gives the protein CSVVLAGDNGQFF.

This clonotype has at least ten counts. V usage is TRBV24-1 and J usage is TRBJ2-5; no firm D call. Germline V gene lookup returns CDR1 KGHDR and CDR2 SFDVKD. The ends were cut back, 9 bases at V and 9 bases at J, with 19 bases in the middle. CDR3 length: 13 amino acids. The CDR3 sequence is CATSARMPAAQYF. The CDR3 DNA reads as TGTGCCACCTCCGCCCGGATGCCGGCGGCCCAGTACTTC.

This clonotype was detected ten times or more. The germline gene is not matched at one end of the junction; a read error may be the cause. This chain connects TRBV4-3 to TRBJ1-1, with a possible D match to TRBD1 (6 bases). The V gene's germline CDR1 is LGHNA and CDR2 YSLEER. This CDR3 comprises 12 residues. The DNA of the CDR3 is TGTGCCAGCAGCCGAGGGGGAATTGAAGCTTTCTTT. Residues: CASSRGGIEAFF.

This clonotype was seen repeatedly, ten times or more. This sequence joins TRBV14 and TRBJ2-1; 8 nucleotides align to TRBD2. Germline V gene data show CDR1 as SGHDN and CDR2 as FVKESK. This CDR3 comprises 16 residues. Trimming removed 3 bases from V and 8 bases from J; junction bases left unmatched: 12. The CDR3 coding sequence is TGTGCCAGCAGCCACCCCAGGGGACTAGAAGTCGATGAGCAGTTCTTC. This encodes CASSHPRGLEVDEQFF.

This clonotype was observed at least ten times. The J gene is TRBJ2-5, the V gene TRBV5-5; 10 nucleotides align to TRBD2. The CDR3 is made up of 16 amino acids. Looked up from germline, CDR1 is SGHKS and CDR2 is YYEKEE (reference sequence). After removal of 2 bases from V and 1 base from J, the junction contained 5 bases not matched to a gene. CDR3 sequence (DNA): TGTGCCAGCAGCTTTCTGGGACTAGCGACCCAAGAGACCCAGTACTTC. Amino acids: CASSFLGLATQETQYF.

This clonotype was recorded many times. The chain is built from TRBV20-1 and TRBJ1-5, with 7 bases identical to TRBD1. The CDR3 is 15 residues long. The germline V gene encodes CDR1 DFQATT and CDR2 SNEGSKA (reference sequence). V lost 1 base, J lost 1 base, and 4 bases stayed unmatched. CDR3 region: CSARAPGQSNQPQHF. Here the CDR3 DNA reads TGCAGTGCTAGAGCTCCGGGACAGAGCAATCAGCCCCAGCATTTT.

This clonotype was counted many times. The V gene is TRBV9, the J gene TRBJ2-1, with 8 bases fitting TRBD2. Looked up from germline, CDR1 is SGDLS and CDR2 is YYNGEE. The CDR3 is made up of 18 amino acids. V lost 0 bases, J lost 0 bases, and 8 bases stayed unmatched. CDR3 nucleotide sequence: TGTGCCAGCAGCGTAGGAAGGGGCGGGAGGAACTCCTACAATGAGCAGTTCTTC. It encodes CASSVGRGGRNSYNEQFF.

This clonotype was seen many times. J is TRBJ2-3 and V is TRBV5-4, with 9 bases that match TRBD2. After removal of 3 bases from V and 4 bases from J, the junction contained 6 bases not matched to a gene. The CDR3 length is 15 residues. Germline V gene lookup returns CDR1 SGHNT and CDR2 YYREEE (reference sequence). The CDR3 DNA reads TGTGCCAGCAGCTCGATTAGCGGGAGTGCAGATACGCAGTATTTT. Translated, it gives CASSSISGSADTQYF.

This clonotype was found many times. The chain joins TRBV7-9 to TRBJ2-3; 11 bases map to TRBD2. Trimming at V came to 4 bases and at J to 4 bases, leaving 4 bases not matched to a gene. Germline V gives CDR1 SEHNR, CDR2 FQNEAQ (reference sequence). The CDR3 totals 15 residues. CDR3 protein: CASSSTSGNADTQYF. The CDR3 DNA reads TGTGCCAGCAGCTCGACTAGCGGGAATGCAGATACGCAGTATTTT.